The present entry profiles one TCR beta chain with its context. Here immunoSEQ multiplex PCR was the method, and the copy in TCRdb shows in-frame clones only, minus some. This repertoire shows about 130,000 clones, 90% to 95% found once; its top ten account for more than 13%. This CDR3 comprises 14 residues. Looked up from germline, CDR1 is LGHNA and CDR2 is YNFKEQ. The V end was cut by 4 bases, the J end by 1 base, with 11 bases between. The data originate from a study of control samples from healthy donors and cancer patients. The sequencing sample was made of PBMCs. The gene calls are TRBV4-2 and TRBJ2-7; D is possibly TRBD1 (7 bases). This sequence was found in a man aged 55 to 70 with colorectal cancer. For the CDR3, the DNA is TGTGCCAGCAGCCTTCCAGGGGGGTCCTACGAGCAGTACTTC. This sequence encodes CASSLPGGSYEQYF.